These 28 T cell receptor beta chains were sequenced from one sample in a study of graft-versus-host responses after intestinal transplantation. The method was immunoSEQ multiplex PCR; TCRdb's version includes in-frame clones alone and lacks a portion of them. The sample has around 89,000 clones; around 92% are singletons. No cognate antigen is known for these TCRs. The specimen was unstimulated CD8+ T cells sorted from spleen or lymph node cells, collected before transplant. These receptors were obtained from a human donor who was the organ donor for an intestinal transplant.

The rearrangement joins TRBV7-9 to TRBJ2-2; 12 positions agree with TRBD2. The length of the CDR3 is 18 residues. V lost 4 bases to trimming and J lost 0 bases; unmatched junction nucleotides: 6. Per germline, CDR1 SEHNR and CDR2 FQNEAQ (reference sequence). This chain's CDR3 is CASSSPLAGGANTGELFF. CDR3 in DNA: TGTGCCAGCAGCTCCCCACTAGCGGGGGGCGCGAACACCGGGGAGCTGTTTTTT.

The chain joins TRBV9 to TRBJ2-2, with D possibly being TRBD2 (7 bases). The germline gives CDR1 SGDLS, CDR2 YYNGEE. CDR3 length: 18 residues. V shed 4 bases and J shed 2 bases, with 21 bases lying between them. The CDR3 nucleotides read TGTGCCAGCAGCCCCTCCGGGACCCCGGGGGGCAACACCGGGGAGCTGTTTTTT. This translates into CASSPSGTPGGNTGELFF. The variable domain in full, with the rest retrieved from reference TRBV9 and TRBJ2-2, is DSGVTQTPKHLITATGQRVTLRCSPRSGDLSVYWYQQSLDQGLQFLIQYYNGEERAKGNILERFSAQQFPDLHSELNLSSLELGDSALYFCASSPSGTPGGNTGELFFGEGSRLTVL.

The chain carries TRBV4-2 and TRBJ2-1; a possible D gene is TRBD2 (6 bases). V was trimmed by 0 bases and J by 4 bases, leaving 10 bases between them. The CDR3 is 15 residues long. CDR1 and CDR2 from the germline V gene are LGHNA and YNFKEQ. The CDR3 coding sequence is TGTGCCAGCAGCCAAGATAGCGGTAGTTACAATGAGCAGTTCTTC. It specifies CASSQDSGSYNEQFF.

This sequence joins TRBV18 and TRBJ2-7; TRBD2 might be the D (7 bases). This CDR3 is built from 16 residues. Germline CDR1 is KGHSH and CDR2 is LQKENI. Between the trimmed V and J ends, which lost 3 bases and 9 bases, there was a span of 24 bases. In DNA form, the CDR3 reads TGTGCCAGCTCACCTTTGGGGCGGGGGCCCTCCCACGGGCAGTACTTC. It specifies CASSPLGRGPSHGQYF.

The V call is TRBV4-3, the J call TRBJ2-3, with TRBD2 matching over 15 bases. V was clipped by 4 bases and J by 2 bases; unmatched bases: 7. CDR3 size: 18 residues. The germline V gene encodes CDR1 LGHNA and CDR2 YSLEER. The CDR3 nucleotides are TGCGCCAGCAGCCCGGGACTAGCGGGGGGAGATATCACAGATACGCAGTATTTT. Its translation: CASSPGLAGGDITDTQYF.

The chain is built from TRBV6-5 and TRBJ2-3, with TRBD1 identical over 8 bases. The CDR3 is 16 amino acids. The germline CDR1 and CDR2 sequences are MNHEY and SVGAGI. V lost 4 bases and J lost 2; bases outside the gene matches: 8. CDR3 amino acids: CASSSTTGADTDTQYF. The CDR3 DNA sequence: TGTGCCAGCAGTTCCACGACAGGGGCGGACACAGATACGCAGTATTTT.

The rearrangement joins TRBV19 to TRBJ2-3; D unresolved. There are 13 residues in the CDR3. The V gene's germline CDR1 is LNHDA and CDR2 SQIVND (reference sequence). Trimming took off 4 bases at V and 2 bases at J, with 7 bases between the two ends. CDR3 DNA sequence: TGTGCCAGTAGTACCTCCTCCACAGATACGCAGTATTTT. Translation: CASSTSSTDTQYF.

The rearrangement links TRBV27 to TRBJ2-3; 7 nucleotides match TRBD1. Germline V gene data show CDR1 as MNHEY and CDR2 as SMNVEV (reference sequence). V gave up 7 bases and J gave up 5 bases; unmatched junction bases: 9. CDR3 length equals 14 residues. Written as DNA, the CDR3 is TGTGCCAGCAACCTACAGGGGATGGGAGATACGCAGTATTTT. Residues: CASNLQGMGDTQYF.

V and J are TRBV28 and TRBJ1-6, with TRBD1 identical over 7 bases. V gave up 7 bases and J gave up 6 bases; unmatched junction bases: 6. Germline V gene sequence: CDR1 MDHEN, CDR2 SYDVKM. The CDR3 runs 14 residues. The CDR3 coding sequence is TGTGCCAGCAACCCGACAGGGATTAATTCACCCCTCCACTTT. It encodes CASNPTGINSPLHF. Full variable domain (missing parts from reference TRBV28 and TRBJ1-6): DVKVTQSSRYLVKRTGEKVFLECVQDMDHENMFWYRQDPGLGLRLIYFSYDVKMKEKGDIPEGYSVSREKKERFSLILESASTNQTSMYLCASNPTGINSPLHFGNGTRLTVT.

This clone was recorded a few times. V is TRBV19 and J is TRBJ2-7, with D maybe TRBD1 (6 bases). The CDR3 covers 15 residues. The V end lost 5 bases, the J end lost 2 bases, and 16 bases lay between the germline ends. The germline gives CDR1 LNHDA, CDR2 SQIVND (reference sequence). The CDR3 DNA is TGTGCCAGTAGTGATCCGGGACACCTGCCCTACGAGCAGTACTTC. Translating gives CASSDPGHLPYEQYF.

This sequence joins TRBV5-4 and TRBJ2-7; 8 positions agree with TRBD1. Germline loops: CDR1 SGHNT, CDR2 YYREEE (reference sequence). This CDR3 is 14 amino acids long. With 2 bases clipped from V and 5 bases from J, the junction kept 6 bases outside the gene matches. The CDR3 loop reads CASSFWAGGHEQYF. In nucleotides, the CDR3 is TGTGCCAGCAGCTTCTGGGCAGGGGGCCACGAGCAGTACTTC.

The J gene is TRBJ2-1, the V gene TRBV28; 12 nucleotides match TRBD2. The length of the CDR3 is 16 residues. Germline-derived CDR1 and CDR2 are MDHEN and SYDVKM. Losses at the gene ends were 4 bases for V and 9 bases for J; bases not matched to a gene: 10. CDR3 bases: TGTGCCAGCAGTTACCTTCTAGCGGGGGGGCCCGGTGAGCAGTTCTTC. It is translated as CASSYLLAGGPGEQFF.

The chain links TRBV4-1 to TRBJ1-2; the D is unclear. Trimming stripped 1 base from V and 5 bases from J, with 11 bases between. Germline loops: CDR1 MGHRA, CDR2 YSYEKL. The CDR3 has 14 residues. The CDR3 region has the DNA TGCGCCAGCAGCCAAGGAGTAAGCCTTTATGGCTACACCTTC. Translated: CASSQGVSLYGYTF.

This chain links TRBV4-2 with TRBJ1-1; TRBD1 agrees at 7 bases. Germline assignment: CDR1 LGHNA and CDR2 YNFKEQ. This CDR3 contains 16 residues. V lost 1 base and J lost 1; bases outside the gene matches: 6. Here the CDR3 DNA reads TGTGCCAGCAGCCAAGTCCCTTGGACAGGGAACACTGAAGCTTTCTTT. Its translation is CASSQVPWTGNTEAFF.

The chain carries TRBV5-1 and TRBJ1-6; D not certain. The V gene's germline CDR1 is SGHRS and CDR2 YFSETQ. The CDR3 contains 13 residues. Deletions cut 0 bases from V and 9 bases from J, with 7 bases between. The CDR3 spells CASSLGSGSPLHF. DNA for the CDR3: TGCGCCAGCAGCTTGGGGAGCGGTTCACCCCTCCACTTT. Full variable domain (remainder filled in from reference TRBV5-1 and TRBJ1-6): KAGVTQTPRYLIKTRGQQVTLSCSPISGHRSVSWYQQTPGQGLQFLFEYFSETQRNKGNFPGRFSGRQFSNSRSEMNVSTLELGDSALYLCASSLGSGSPLHFGNGTRLTVT.

The chain joins TRBV7-8 to TRBJ2-7, with D unclear. Germline CDR1 SGHVS, CDR2 FQNEAQ. This CDR3 has 18 residues. Trimming left V 1 base short and J 2 bases short, with 21 bases between. CDR3 loop: CASSLGASPKSQPYEQYF. The DNA for the CDR3 is TGTGCCAGCAGCTTAGGGGCAAGCCCAAAGTCCCAACCCTACGAGCAGTACTTC.

The CDR3, as DNA: TGTGCCAGCAGCTTAACTGGGGGAGGGACAGATACGCAGTATTTT. This sequence encodes CASSLTGGGTDTQYF. This chain joins TRBV7-3 and TRBJ2-3; 7 bases align to TRBD2. This CDR3 is built from 15 residues. The germline V gene encodes CDR1 SGHTA and CDR2 FQGTGA. V was clipped by 0 bases and J by 3 bases; unmatched bases: 3.

This chain joins TRBV4-1 and TRBJ2-1; weak D call: TRBD1 (6 bases). This CDR3 spans 15 amino acids. Per germline, CDR1 MGHRA and CDR2 YSYEKL. V gave up 1 base and J gave up 8 bases, with 15 bases separating them. CDR3 amino acids: CASSQGGQPVDEQFF. DNA of the CDR3: TGCGCCAGCAGCCAAGGTGGACAGCCCGTCGATGAGCAGTTCTTC.

This clone was seen a single time. This chain connects TRBV9 to TRBJ1-1; no clear D. Trimming pared 0 bases from V and 9 bases from J, leaving 12 bases between. Per germline, CDR1 SGDLS and CDR2 YYNGEE. This CDR3 is built from 13 residues. In DNA form, the CDR3 reads TGTGCCAGCAGCGTAGGCGGTTTGACCCAAGCTTTCTTT. Protein product: CASSVGGLTQAFF.

The rearrangement links TRBV30 to TRBJ2-7; weak D call: TRBD1 (6 bases). The CDR3 covers 14 residues. Per germline, CDR1 GTSNPN and CDR2 SVGIG (reference sequence). Trimming left V 4 bases short and J 5 bases short, with 18 bases between. The CDR3 coding sequence is TGTGCCTGGACAGGGAGACAGGCGGTAGACGAGCAGTACTTC. As protein: CAWTGRQAVDEQYF.

The rearrangement links TRBV6-5 to TRBJ2-7; a possible D gene is TRBD1 (6 bases). Germline assignment: CDR1 MNHEY and CDR2 SVGAGI. The CDR3 covers 14 residues. The V gene lost 4 bases and the J gene lost 5 bases, with 15 bases spanning the gap. The CDR3: CASSSDRTVNEQYF. In nucleotides, the CDR3 is TGTGCCAGCAGTTCTGACAGGACCGTAAACGAGCAGTACTTC.

This chain joins TRBV28 and TRBJ1-2; possibly TRBD1 for D (6 bases). The CDR3 spans 15 residues. Trimming took 6 bases from V and 0 from J, leaving 14 bases between them. Germline loops: CDR1 MDHEN, CDR2 SYDVKM. CDR3 loop: CASSSWTESNYGYTF. The DNA for the CDR3 is TGTGCCAGCAGCAGCTGGACAGAATCTAACTATGGCTACACCTTC.

This sequence joins TRBV7-2 and TRBJ2-3; 14 nucleotides align to TRBD2. CDR3 length: 18 residues. V trimming: 1 base; J trimming: 2 bases; junction bases outside the gene matches: 5. CDR1 is SGHTA, CDR2 FQGNSA, per germline. The CDR3: CASSLVGTSGGFTDTQYF. DNA of the CDR3: TGTGCCAGCAGCTTAGTTGGGACTAGCGGGGGATTCACAGATACGCAGTATTTT.

This clone was detected only once. The chain carries TRBV6-6 and TRBJ2-1, with 11 bases matching TRBD1. The V gene end was trimmed by 4 bases and the J gene end by 7 bases; junction bases not matched to a gene: 6. The CDR3 has 15 amino acids. Germline V gene lookup returns CDR1 MNHNY and CDR2 SVGAGI (reference sequence). As DNA, the CDR3 is TGTGCCAGCAGTTTACCGGGGACAGGGGGGAATGAGCAGTTCTTC. It encodes CASSLPGTGGNEQFF.

The chain links TRBV27 to TRBJ2-2, with 11 bases that match TRBD2. Per germline, CDR1 MNHEY and CDR2 SMNVEV (reference sequence). This CDR3 is built from 16 residues. J was trimmed by 3 bases and V by 3 bases; bases with no gene match: 3. The CDR3 DNA follows: TGTGCCAGCAGTTTTAGCGGGGGGGCCGACACCGGGGAGCTGTTTTTT. Translation: CASSFSGGADTGELFF.

V gene TRBV15 combines with J gene TRBJ2-1, with a weak D call TRBD2 (7 bases). The CDR3 spans 15 residues. V was clipped by 6 bases and J by 2 bases, with 14 bases between them. Germline-derived CDR1 and CDR2 are LNHNV and YYDKDF (reference sequence). Here the CDR3 DNA reads TGTGCCACCAGGAGGGGGGGCCGACCCTACAATGAGCAGTTCTTC. Translating it yields CATRRGGRPYNEQFF.

Only one count was recorded for this clone. The genes are TRBV7-9 and TRBJ2-1; tentative D call: TRBD2 (6 bases). Trimming took 1 base from V and 10 from J, leaving 8 bases between them. Per the germline V gene, CDR1 is SEHNR and CDR2 is FQNEAQ (reference sequence). This CDR3 has 12 amino acids. CDR3 in DNA: TGTGCCAGCAGCTTAGGGGGGGACGAGCAGTTCTTC. As protein: CASSLGGDEQFF.

This chain joins TRBV4-3 and TRBJ1-5, with 7 positions matching TRBD1. V shed 0 bases, J shed 6 bases, and the junction held 5 bases outside the gene matches. The germline CDR1 and CDR2 sequences are LGHNA and YSLEER. The length of the CDR3 is 15 residues. In DNA form, the CDR3 reads TGCGCCAGCAGCCAAGATTGGACAGGAGGTCAGCCCCAGCATTTT. It specifies CASSQDWTGGQPQHF.